This passage covers 2 T cell receptor beta chains from one sample sequenced in a study of blood T cell repertoires in COVID-19. Assay used: immunoSEQ multiplex PCR; TCRdb lists only in-frame clones, some missing. This table holds some 190,000 clones, more than 75% found once. The sequencing sample was made of peripheral blood. Every receptor here comes from an older person with COVID-19, enrolled during active disease.

This chain links TRBV3-1 (or the pseudogene TRBV3-2) with TRBJ1-1; D might be TRBD1 (6 bases). V shed 1 base and J shed 6 bases, with 21 bases lying between them. Germline-derived CDR1 and CDR2 are LGHDT and YNNKEL (reference sequence). CDR3 length equals 17 residues. In DNA form, the CDR3 reads TGTGCCAGCAGCCAAGGTTTCGGCGGGCAGGGGTTCGCTGAAGCTTTCTTT. It yields the protein CASSQGFGGQGFAEAFF.

J is TRBJ1-1 and V is TRBV12-5; possible D gene TRBD1, 6 bases. This CDR3 spans 15 amino acids. Germline V gene lookup returns CDR1 LGHNT and CDR2 FRNRAP. Trimming left V 1 base short and J 6 bases short, with 15 bases between. CDR3: CASGLDQQGSAEAFF. DNA for the CDR3: TGTGCTAGTGGTTTGGACCAACAGGGATCCGCTGAAGCTTTCTTT.